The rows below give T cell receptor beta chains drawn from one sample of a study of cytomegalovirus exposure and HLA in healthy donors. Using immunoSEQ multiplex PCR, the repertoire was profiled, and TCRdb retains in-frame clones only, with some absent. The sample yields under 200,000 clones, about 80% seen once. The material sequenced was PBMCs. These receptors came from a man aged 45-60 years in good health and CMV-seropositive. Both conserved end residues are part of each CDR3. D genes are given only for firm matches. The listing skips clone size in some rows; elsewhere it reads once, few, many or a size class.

cdr3_nt: TGTGCCACCGGGGACAGGGGGCAGGGAGATACGCAGTATTTT
cdr3_aa: CATGDRGQGDTQYF
d_call: TRBD1
v_call: TRBV10-3
j_call: TRBJ2-3
clone_size: few

cdr3_nt: TGTGCCAGCAGCTCCCCGGGGGTCTCCTACAATGAGCAGTTCTTC
cdr3_aa: CASSSPGVSYNEQFF
d_call: -
v_call: TRBV14
j_call: TRBJ2-1
clone_size: -

cdr3_nt: TGTGCCTCCCGGTGGGGCGGGGGGGCCGTGGAGACCCAGTACTTC
cdr3_aa: CASRWGGGAVETQYF
d_call: TRBD2
v_call: TRBV6-1
j_call: TRBJ2-5
clone_size: -

cdr3_nt: TGCGCCAGCAGCTTGGTGGGACAGGGCACCGGGGAGCTGTTTTTT
cdr3_aa: CASSLVGQGTGELFF
d_call: TRBD1
v_call: TRBV5-1
j_call: TRBJ2-2
clone_size: -

cdr3_nt: TGCAGCGCGGCAGGGACCTACGAGCAGTACTTC
cdr3_aa: CSAAGTYEQYF
d_call: -
v_call: TRBV29-1
j_call: TRBJ2-7
clone_size: -

cdr3_nt: TGTGCCAGCAGCGTAGCGGAGGGGCGCACTGAAGCTTTCTTT
cdr3_aa: CASSVAEGRTEAFF
d_call: -
v_call: TRBV9
j_call: TRBJ1-1
clone_size: -

cdr3_nt: TGCAGCGTTGAAAAGGCCGGGACAGGGTTTACAGATACGCAGTATTTT
cdr3_aa: CSVEKAGTGFTDTQYF
d_call: TRBD1
v_call: TRBV29-1
j_call: TRBJ2-3
clone_size: few

cdr3_nt: TGCAGCGTGGGCCGGAAGGGGGCCGGCTACGAGCAGTACTTC
cdr3_aa: CSVGRKGAGYEQYF
d_call: TRBD1
v_call: TRBV29-1
j_call: TRBJ2-7
clone_size: -

cdr3_nt: TGCGCCAGCGCATCCGGGACAGGGTCCTACGAGCAGTACTTC
cdr3_aa: CASASGTGSYEQYF
d_call: TRBD1
v_call: TRBV4-3
j_call: TRBJ2-7
clone_size: -

cdr3_nt: TGTGCCAGCAGCCTGGCTAGCGGGGGGGTCAACGAGCAGTACTTC
cdr3_aa: CASSLASGGVNEQYF
d_call: TRBD2
v_call: TRBV11-2
j_call: TRBJ2-7
clone_size: -

cdr3_nt: TGCGCCAGCAGCCAAGATCCCACCTACGAGCAGTACTTC
cdr3_aa: CASSQDPTYEQYF
d_call: -
v_call: TRBV4-3
j_call: TRBJ2-7
clone_size: -